This T cell receptor beta chain was recovered during a study of OX40 agonist ivuxolimab in advanced cancers. At the level of the study: A history of anti-PD-1, anti-PD-L1 or anti-CTLA-4 therapy was acceptable, and over 30% had some.

Data came from immunoSEQ multiplex PCR; TCRdb stores just in-frame clones and leaves some out. This table holds more than 70,000 clones, roughly nine tenths found once. In germline, CDR1 is SGHNT, CDR2 YYREEE (reference sequence). The trim removed 4 bases at V and 4 bases at J, leaving 9 bases unmatched. The CDR3 is made up of 15 amino acids. The starting material was CD4+ or CD8+ T cells sorted from blood, obtained in a trial of the OX40 agonist ivuxolimab. The chain uses TRBV5-4 and TRBJ1-2, with TRBD1 identical over 8 bases. The sequence was obtained from an adult with an advanced solid tumor such as melanoma, head and neck, liver or kidney cancer. CDR3 protein: CASSPADREAYGYTF. CDR3 DNA: TGTGCCAGCAGCCCGGCGGACAGGGAGGCCTATGGCTACACCTTC. Full variable domain (missing parts from reference TRBV5-4 and TRBJ1-2): ETGVTQSPTHLIKTRGQQVTLRCSSQSGHNTVSWYQQALGQGPQFIFQYYREEENGRGNFPPRFSGLQFPNYSSELNVNALELDDSALYLCASSPADREAYGYTFGSGTRLTVV.